This TCR beta chain was documented in a study of blood T cell repertoires in COVID-19 (dated by TCRdb to 2020 to 2022). Broadly, across the study: Collaborator samples came from the United States, Italy and Spain and covered acute and convalescent phases of COVID-19. Samples were obtained from the ongoing ImmuneRACE study (first 160 participants) and from about 1,300 subjects provided by 6 global collaborators. The repertoires were released in a freely available public database intended as a resource for research on the immune response to SARS-CoV-2. A de-identified subject ID, COVID-19 status, age in years and sex were almost always included in the sample metadata. HLA class I and class II types, where available, came from metadata supplied by the sample provider rather than from assay-based typing. The material from the prospective study consisted of cDNA or gDNA derived from T cells, B-cell-depleted T cells, or PBMCs. Deeply sampled blood TCRbeta repertoires from subjects exposed to, actively infected with, or recovered from COVID-19 were included in the dataset. General conclusions and limits of the study: Clinical and demographic metadata were provided uncurated, with the amount varying by source and participant.

Here V drops 4 bases and J drops 6 bases, and the junction holds 8 bases not matched to any gene. CDR1 and CDR2 are drawn from the germline V gene (reference sequence): LNHDA, SQIVND. The CDR3 has 14 amino acids, counting the end cysteine and phenylalanine. The read is trimmed to its CDR3 DNA, 42 bases read in frame from base 1. Enrolling through a virtual design, the prospective study's participants ranged in age from roughly 18 to 89 years and lived across 24 United States geographic areas. Cohort assignment in the prospective study relied on participant-reported clinical history from a screening survey and a study questionnaire. Recovered participants in ImmuneRACE Cohort 3 were defined by two consecutive negative NP/OP PCR tests, clearance by a healthcare professional, or resolution of symptoms. Mobile phlebotomists in the prospective study collected whole blood, serum and a nasopharyngeal or oropharyngeal swab from every participant. Participants in the prospective study had the option to provide additional blood draws and questionnaires over a roughly 2-month period. Before DNA extraction, blood samples from the prospective study were shipped at room temperature or frozen.

The immunoSEQ Assay, a bias-controlled multiplex PCR, was used to amplify TCRbeta CDR3 regions from genomic DNA. Regarding the original processing steps: The number of nucleated cells in each sample was estimated by amplification of reference gene primers within the assay. To quantify the absolute abundance of each unique TCRbeta CDR3 rearrangement, sequence reads were collapsed and filtered. For each sample, productive Simpson clonality was calculated by taking the square root of Simpson's diversity index across productive rearrangements. The table was pulled from immuneACCESS by TCRdb, which kept in-frame rearrangements only. Such tables lose some clones; where checked, under half of the loss comes from unresolved V genes, and the rest has no known cause. That table supplies the V and J calls and clone size; D and trimming were determined from the DNA. This sample has a few hundred thousand clones in its table, and under 90% of those were observed once. The ten largest account for about 1.7% of the sample.

Worth noting for this clone: No antigen is known for it. The input lacks base qualities; no much larger clone sits a single base away.

Sequenced input: PBMCs or T cells enriched from blood (not recorded which). The rearranged segments are TRBV19 and TRBJ1-2; the central 7 bases match TRBD1. The receptor comes from a woman between 25 and 40 years old who had recovered from COVID-19. The CDR3 reads CASSRGGPVDGYTF. Read as DNA, the sequence is TGTGCCAGTAGTAGAGGGGGCCCTGTCGATGGCTACACCTTC.